These 27 T cell receptor beta chains were all obtained from the same sample, sequenced in a study of PD-1 blockade in classical Hodgkin lymphoma (dated by TCRdb to the early 2020s). The sample's time point, from its label and the paper: cycle 2 day 1 (C2D1) of nivolumab. Relapse after autologous stem cell transplantation had occurred in all trial patients, and cohorts A, B and C were distinguished by prior brentuximab vedotin exposure. Libraries were made using the immunoSEQ multiplex PCR assay. The immuneACCESS repertoire file appears here via TCRdb, limited to in-frame rearrangements. These files lack a portion of the clones; in checked studies, under half of the deficit traces to unresolved V genes, and the cause of the others is not known. This sample holds over 15,000 clones; 82% were observed only once. The ten most abundant clones make up 25% to 35% of the sample. This specimen was peripheral blood mononuclear cells (PBMCs), taken before the second cycle of nivolumab. The receptors come from a human donor with classical Hodgkin lymphoma.

This clone was recorded once. The rearrangement joins TRBV10-3 to TRBJ2-7; 8 bases agree with TRBD1. From germline, CDR1 is ENHRY and CDR2 SYGVKD. This CDR3 spans 14 amino acids. V was pared by 8 bases and J by 1 base, with 7 bases of the junction left unmatched. The CDR3 spells CAIRGTGDSYEQYF. DNA for the CDR3: TGTGCCATCCGAGGGACAGGAGATTCCTACGAGCAGTACTTC.

The chain is built from TRBV6-1 and TRBJ2-3; D possibly corresponds to TRBD2 (5 bases). Trimming stripped 4 bases from V and 1 base from J, with 9 bases between. From germline, CDR1 is MNHNS and CDR2 SASEGT. This CDR3 contains 14 residues. The CDR3 loop is CASSATRGTDTQYF. The CDR3 nucleotides read TGTGCCAGCAGTGCCACGCGGGGCACAGATACGCAGTATTTT.

The CDR3 loop reads CASSQDSGSTYNEQFF. The CDR3 DNA reads TGTGCCAGCAGCCAAGATAGCGGGAGCACCTACAATGAGCAGTTCTTC. V gene TRBV4-2 combines with J gene TRBJ2-1, with 9 bases fitting TRBD2. There are 16 residues in the CDR3. Trimming took 0 bases from V and 2 from J; bases not matched to a gene: 2. Germline CDR1 LGHNA, CDR2 YNFKEQ.

This clone was counted a few times. The V call is TRBV27, the J call TRBJ2-3; D may be TRBD2 (6 bases). The germline V gene encodes CDR1 MNHEY and CDR2 SMNVEV (reference sequence). This CDR3 spans 16 amino acids. With 7 bases removed from V and 5 bases from J, the gap between germline ends came to 22 bases. The CDR3 loop reads CASIKIIDGGRDTQYF. CDR3 coding DNA: TGTGCCAGCATTAAAATCATCGACGGGGGAAGAGATACGCAGTATTTT.

DNA for the CDR3: TGTGCCAGCTCACCACAGGCCAACTCCTACGAGCAGTACTTC. It codes for CASSPQANSYEQYF. V is TRBV18 and J is TRBJ2-7; D unresolved. In germline, CDR1 is KGHSH, CDR2 LQKENI. The CDR3 consists of 14 residues. V lost 1 base and J 0 bases, leaving 7 bases between the germline ends.

Notes on this clone: The junction departs from germline at one end; a sequencing error may be responsible. DNA for the CDR3: TGTGTCAGCAGCCGCATCGGGACAGGGGACTATGGCTACACCTTC. It codes for CVSSRIGTGDYGYTF. V gene TRBV7-2 combines with J gene TRBJ1-2; the match to TRBD1 covers 10 bases. The germline V gene encodes CDR1 SGHTA and CDR2 FQGNSA. There are 15 residues in the CDR3.

This clone turned up a few times. The CDR3 DNA is TGTGCCAGCAGCCCAACCAGGAGGGGACTAGTAGTTATGGATACGCAGTATTTT. It encodes CASSPTRRGLVVMDTQYF. The chain links TRBV7-8 to TRBJ2-3; 8 positions agree with TRBD2. Germline V gene sequence: CDR1 SGHVS, CDR2 FQNEAQ. The ends lost 5 bases at V and 6 bases at J; junction bases unmatched: 19. This CDR3 has 18 residues.

The chain is built from TRBV4-3 and TRBJ2-1; 9 bases match TRBD2. V lost 4 bases, J lost 7 bases, and 8 bases stayed unmatched. The CDR3 totals 15 residues. In germline, CDR1 is LGHNA, CDR2 YSLEER. CDR3 DNA sequence: TGCGCCAGCAGCCTAAGACCAGCGGGGGGAAATGAGCAGTTCTTC. This sequence encodes CASSLRPAGGNEQFF.

The chain recombines TRBV7-2 with TRBJ2-7; 12 bases are a match to TRBD2. V shed 1 base and J 0 bases; nucleotides not matched to a gene: 10. Germline CDR1 and CDR2: SGHTA and FQGNSA. CDR3 length: 19 amino acids. This CDR3 is CASSLESTSGGASSYEQYF. The CDR3 DNA is TGTGCCAGCAGCTTAGAATCGACTAGCGGGGGCGCTAGCTCCTACGAGCAGTACTTC.

This chain joins TRBV10-1 and TRBJ1-2; TRBD1 matches at 8 bases. The CDR3 is 15 residues long. Germline V lookup: CDR1 WNHNN, CDR2 SYGVQD (reference sequence). J was trimmed by 3 bases and V by 0 bases; bases with no gene match: 3. CDR3 nucleotide sequence: TGCGCCAGCAGTGAGTCCAGGACAGGGCACTATGGCTACACCTTC. It translates to CASSESRTGHYGYTF.

This chain links TRBV5-6 with TRBJ2-7, with D perhaps TRBD1 (7 bases). Germline CDR1 SGHDT, CDR2 YYEEEE. Trimming took off 3 bases at V and 2 bases at J, with 12 bases between the two ends. This CDR3 has 14 residues. CDR3 sequence (DNA): TGTGCCAGCAGCTCCAGGGGGGCCCCCTACGAGCAGTACTTC. Its translation: CASSSRGAPYEQYF.

This clone was detected only once. V is TRBV6-6 and J is TRBJ2-1; no reliable D call. Deletions cut 0 bases from V and 8 bases from J, with 5 bases between. The CDR3 loop spans 12 amino acids. Germline V CDR1 and CDR2: MNHNY, SVGAGI (reference sequence). The CDR3 reads CASSYSADEQFF. The CDR3 DNA reads as TGTGCCAGCAGTTACTCCGCGGATGAGCAGTTCTTC.

This clone is medium-sized in the sample. This sequence joins TRBV10-1 and TRBJ2-3; D is uncertain. Trimming cost V 8 bases and J 1 base, with 10 bases left between them. Germline assignment: CDR1 WNHNN and CDR2 SYGVQD (reference sequence). CDR3 length equals 13 residues. CDR3 sequence reads: CASATRGTDTQYF. DNA for the CDR3: TGCGCCAGCGCAACTCGTGGCACAGATACGCAGTATTTT.

The chain employs TRBV9 and TRBJ2-2; 8 nucleotides line up with TRBD1. The CDR3 loop spans 16 amino acids. The germline V gene has CDR1 SGDLS and CDR2 YYNGEE. Trimming took 0 bases from V and 2 from J; bases not matched to a gene: 3. The CDR3 protein is CASSVGQGSNTGELFF. The CDR3 DNA is TGTGCCAGCAGCGTAGGACAGGGGTCAAACACCGGGGAGCTGTTTTTT.

The DNA for the CDR3 is TGTGCCAGTAGTATGGGGCACCCCCTGGAGGGCTACACCTTC. As protein: CASSMGHPLEGYTF. The genes are TRBV19 and TRBJ1-2; tentative D call: TRBD1 (5 bases). Germline V gene sequence: CDR1 LNHDA, CDR2 SQIVND (reference sequence). Trimming removed 3 bases at V and 8 bases at J, with 16 bases between. The CDR3 is 14 residues long.

The V and J genes are TRBV7-8 and TRBJ2-7; TRBD1 matches 8 bases. This CDR3 spans 14 amino acids. V was clipped by 5 bases and J by 3 bases; unmatched bases: 6. Germline V gene data show CDR1 as SGHVS and CDR2 as FQNEAQ. CDR3 in amino acids: CASSQDRGDYEQYF. CDR3 nucleotides: TGTGCCAGCAGCCAAGACAGGGGCGACTACGAGCAGTACTTC. The full variable domain, in which reference TRBV7-8 and TRBJ2-7 provide the parts outside the CDR3, is GAGVSQSPRYKVAKRGQDVALRCDPISGHVSLFWYQQALGQGPEFLTYFQNEAQLDKSGLPSDRFFAERPEGSVSTLKIQRTQQEDSAVYLCASSQDRGDYEQYFGPGTRLTVT.

This chain links TRBV29-1 with TRBJ1-5; D ambiguous. V shed 5 bases and J shed 0 bases, with 8 bases lying between them. CDR3 length equals 13 residues. Germline loops: CDR1 SQVTM, CDR2 ANQGSEA. DNA for the CDR3: TGCAGCGTTAGTGCAGGTAGCAATCAGCCCCAGCATTTT. It is translated as CSVSAGSNQPQHF.

The chain combines TRBV9 with TRBJ1-6; D is unclear. Germline V lookup: CDR1 SGDLS, CDR2 YYNGEE. This CDR3 has 13 residues. Trimming left V 7 bases short and J 6 bases short, with 11 bases between. CDR3 bases: TGTGCCAGCGGACCGTCCAGTAATTCACCCCTCCACTTT. It translates to CASGPSSNSPLHF.

This chain links TRBV2 with TRBJ2-2; a possible D gene is TRBD1 (6 bases). The V and J ends lost 4 bases and 5 bases respectively, with 14 bases between them. CDR3 length equals 15 residues. Germline V gene data show CDR1 as SNHLY and CDR2 as FYNNEI. The CDR3 spells CASSVYREITGELFF. DNA of the CDR3: TGTGCCAGCAGTGTTTACAGGGAGATTACCGGGGAGCTGTTTTTT.

The chain recombines TRBV5-1 with TRBJ2-1; D is possibly TRBD1 (7 bases). Trimming pared 4 bases from V and 2 bases from J, leaving 13 bases between. The CDR3 extends over 15 amino acids. Germline V gene lookup returns CDR1 SGHRS and CDR2 YFSETQ. The CDR3 reads CASSAGQTAYNEQFF. The DNA for the CDR3 is TGCGCCAGCAGCGCGGGACAGACCGCCTACAATGAGCAGTTCTTC.

This rearrangement joins TRBV29-1 to TRBJ2-1; TRBD1 is a possible D gene (6 bases). CDR1 is SQVTM and CDR2 is ANQGSEA in the germline V gene. V was pared by 4 bases and J by 7 bases, with 11 bases between. CDR3 length: 12 amino acids. CDR3 sequence reads: CSVAGDRNEQFF. The DNA of the CDR3 is TGCAGCGTTGCAGGGGATAGGAATGAGCAGTTCTTC.

The chain has TRBV5-1 and TRBJ2-1; 7 bases are a match to TRBD1. CDR1 and CDR2 from the germline V gene are SGHRS and YFSETQ. There are 14 residues in the CDR3. V dropped 2 bases and J dropped 6; count of bases not matched to a gene: 5. The CDR3 here is CASSFNTGANEQFF. The CDR3 DNA follows: TGCGCCAGCAGCTTTAATACAGGGGCCAATGAGCAGTTCTTC. The variable domain in full, with the rest retrieved from reference TRBV5-1 and TRBJ2-1, is KAGVTQTPRYLIKTRGQQVTLSCSPISGHRSVSWYQQTPGQGLQFLFEYFSETQRNKGNFPGRFSGRQFSNSRSEMNVSTLELGDSALYLCASSFNTGANEQFFGPGTRLTVL.

The chain has TRBV27 and TRBJ1-2; D call uncertain. The ends were cut back, 5 bases at V and 6 bases at J, with 16 bases in the middle. Germline-derived CDR1 and CDR2 are MNHEY and SMNVEV (reference sequence). This CDR3 has 14 residues. The CDR3 reads CASSPPGSLDGYTF. The DNA of the CDR3 is TGTGCCAGCAGTCCCCCGGGTTCCCTCGATGGCTACACCTTC.

The chain couples TRBV19 to TRBJ2-3; 13 bases are shared with TRBD2. This CDR3 contains 15 residues. Trimming took 7 bases from V and 2 from J; bases not matched to a gene: 3. Germline CDR1 and CDR2: LNHDA and SQIVND (reference sequence). CDR3 sequence reads: CASMGLAGTTDTQYF. CDR3 bases: TGTGCCAGTATGGGACTAGCGGGGACCACAGATACGCAGTATTTT. Using reference TRBV19 and TRBJ2-3 for the parts outside the CDR3, the full variable domain is DGGITQSPKYLFRKEGQNVTLSCEQNLNHDAMYWYRQDPGQGLRLIYYSQIVNDFQKGDIAEGYSVSREKKESFPLTVTSAQKNPTAFYLCASMGLAGTTDTQYFGPGTRLTVL.

This sequence joins TRBV19 and TRBJ2-7; D gene uncertain. Trimming took 4 bases from V and 3 from J, leaving 10 bases between them. The CDR3 covers 13 residues. Germline CDR1 and CDR2: LNHDA and SQIVND (reference sequence). Here the CDR3 reads CASSTGRNYEQYF. The CDR3 DNA reads as TGTGCCAGTAGTACCGGACGGAACTACGAGCAGTACTTC.

V and J are TRBV10-3 and TRBJ2-7; D is ambiguous. This CDR3 is 11 amino acids long. V was clipped by 4 bases and J by 6 bases, with 7 bases between them. Germline CDR1 and CDR2: ENHRY and SYGVKD. The CDR3 spells CAISVLGEQYF. The CDR3 DNA reads as TGTGCCATCAGTGTTCTGGGCGAGCAGTACTTC.

J is TRBJ1-2 and V is TRBV6-5; D possibly corresponds to TRBD1 (6 bases). V lost 0 bases to trimming and J lost 7 bases, with 12 bases between them. This CDR3 region has 14 residues. Germline V gives CDR1 MNHEY, CDR2 SVGAGI. The CDR3 DNA follows: TGTGCCAGCAGTTACTCGGGGGCAGTAGGTGGCTACACCTTC. Amino acid sequence: CASSYSGAVGGYTF.